Below, 27 T cell receptor beta chains from the same sample are listed, as sequenced in a study of T cells in Graves' hyperthyroidism and ophthalmopathy. RNA transcripts yielded amplified TCR beta CDR3 regions. The HTBI primer set was used in a first-round RT-PCR of the TCR CDR3. Each CDR3 protein is one row after TCRdb ran MiXCR on the multiplex PCR reads. The profile covers some 580,000 distinct CDR3 sequences, with about a sixth appearing a single time and around 3.5% taken by the ten largest. The material sequenced was blood. These receptor sequences come from a woman aged 40-49 years with Graves' ophthalmopathy.

The chain joins TRBV3-1 to TRBJ1-1, with D possibly matching TRBD1 (5 bases). Trimming left V 3 bases short and J 6 bases short, with 11 bases between. In germline, CDR1 is LGHDT, CDR2 YNNKEL (reference sequence). This CDR3 spans 13 amino acids. CDR3: CASSQGGVPEAFF. The CDR3, as DNA: TGTGCCAGCAGCCAGGGGGGGGTGCCTGAAGCTTTCTTT.

The chain joins TRBV5-1 to TRBJ1-6; D remains ambiguous. This CDR3 has 13 residues. Deletions cut 2 bases from V and 9 bases from J, with 9 bases between. The V gene's germline CDR1 is SGHRS and CDR2 YFSETQ. The CDR3 nucleotides are TGCGCCAGCAGCTTAATCGAGGGTTCACCCCTCCACTTT. The encoded protein is CASSLIEGSPLHF. The variable domain in full, completed from reference TRBV5-1 and TRBJ1-6, reads KAGVTQTPRYLIKTRGQQVTLSCSPISGHRSVSWYQQTPGQGLQFLFEYFSETQRNKGNFPGRFSGRQFSNSRSEMNVSTLELGDSALYLCASSLIEGSPLHFGNGTRLTVT.

This clonotype has just a few counts. V and J are TRBV4-1 and TRBJ2-5, with a possible D match to TRBD2 (6 bases). Between the trimmed V and J ends, which lost 4 bases and 0 bases, there was a span of 21 bases. This CDR3 contains 18 residues. Germline V CDR1 and CDR2: MGHRA, YSYEKL. The chain's CDR3 is CASSRRGTGGDYQETQYF. CDR3 nucleotides: TGCGCCAGCAGCCGTCGAGGAACAGGAGGGGATTACCAAGAGACCCAGTACTTC.

This sequence joins TRBV4-1 and TRBJ1-6, with D uncertain. Germline values: CDR1 MGHRA, CDR2 YSYEKL. The CDR3 contains 13 residues. Deletions cut 0 bases from V and 9 bases from J, with 6 bases between. The CDR3 reads CASSQDRLSPLHF. The DNA for the CDR3 is TGCGCCAGCAGCCAAGACCGACTTTCACCCCTCCACTTT.

This clonotype has ten or more counts. The V and J genes are TRBV20-1 and TRBJ2-7; 7 nucleotides align to TRBD1. Per the germline V gene, CDR1 is DFQATT and CDR2 is SNEGSKA (reference sequence). The CDR3 contains 15 residues. The junction had 10 bases not matched to a gene; V was cut back by 5 bases and J by 0 bases. The CDR3 DNA sequence: TGCAGTGCTGACGACGACAGGGCCCGCTCCTACGAGCAGTACTTC. Its translation: CSADDDRARSYEQYF.

This clonotype appeared many times. The CDR3 region has the DNA TGTGCCAGCAGTGAGAGCGGGAGGGCCTACGAGCAGTACTTC. It is translated as CASSESGRAYEQYF. The chain employs TRBV2 and TRBJ2-7; 10 bases map to TRBD2. This CDR3 contains 14 residues. V lost 3 bases and J lost 2; bases outside the gene matches: 1. Germline V CDR1 and CDR2: SNHLY, FYNNEI.

This clonotype was recorded a few times. CDR3 in amino acids: CSAATGTGGEQYF. In DNA form, the CDR3 reads TGCAGTGCTGCGACCGGGACAGGGGGCGAGCAGTACTTC. The chain has TRBV20-1 and TRBJ2-7; 11 nucleotides line up with TRBD1. CDR3 length: 13 amino acids. Germline V gene sequence: CDR1 DFQATT, CDR2 SNEGSKA (reference sequence). J was trimmed by 6 bases and V by 5 bases; bases with no gene match: 6.

Notes on this clonotype: A read error is possible here, since a much larger clone lies one base away. The chain couples TRBV30 to TRBJ1-1, with a weak D call TRBD1 (6 bases). This CDR3 is 13 amino acids long. The germline gives CDR1 GTSNPN, CDR2 SVGIG (reference sequence). CDR3 coding DNA: TGTGCTTACCTACGGCAGGGGTACACTGGAGCTTTCTTT. It yields the protein CAYLRQGYTGAFF.

V is TRBV27 and J is TRBJ2-7; TRBD2 agrees at 7 bases. The CDR3 length is 15 residues. After removal of 6 bases from V and 2 bases from J, the junction contained 10 bases not matched to a gene. The germline V gene encodes CDR1 MNHEY and CDR2 SMNVEV (reference sequence). The CDR3 reads CASRKRGGDPYEQYF. CDR3 bases: TGTGCCAGCAGGAAACGGGGAGGGGACCCCTACGAGCAGTACTTC.

The chain couples TRBV19 to TRBJ1-5, with 8 bases that match TRBD1. After removal of 5 bases from V and 1 base from J, the junction contained 7 bases not matched to a gene. Germline CDR1 LNHDA, CDR2 SQIVND (reference sequence). The CDR3 spans 16 residues. The DNA of the CDR3 is TGTGCCAGTAGTCTTGGACAGGGTCCGAGCAATCAGCCCCAGCATTTT. Its protein product is CASSLGQGPSNQPQHF.

A few counts support this clonotype. The chain combines TRBV19 with TRBJ2-1, with 10 positions matching TRBD2. Germline loops: CDR1 LNHDA, CDR2 SQIVND (reference sequence). The CDR3 has 17 residues. After removal of 10 bases from V and 0 bases from J, the junction contained 12 bases not matched to a gene. CDR3 region: CATGGLAGDSSYNEQFF. In DNA form, the CDR3 reads TGTGCCACTGGGGGTCTAGCGGGAGACAGCTCCTACAATGAGCAGTTCTTC.

V usage is TRBV2 and J usage is TRBJ1-4, with TRBD1 identical over 9 bases. The germline V gene has CDR1 SNHLY and CDR2 FYNNEI. Trimming took 6 bases from V and 6 from J; bases not matched to a gene: 5. The CDR3 is 14 residues long. The CDR3 region has the DNA TGTGCCAGCAGCGACGACAGGGGGGATGAAAAACTGTTTTTT. Amino acids: CASSDDRGDEKLFF.

V is TRBV20-1 and J is TRBJ1-2, with 8 bases fitting TRBD1. V shed 1 base and J 4 bases; nucleotides not matched to a gene: 5. Germline assignment: CDR1 DFQATT and CDR2 SNEGSKA (reference sequence). The CDR3 runs 14 residues. This chain's CDR3 is CSARAGGDAYGYTF. The CDR3 nucleotides are TGCAGTGCTAGAGCAGGGGGCGATGCCTATGGCTACACCTTC.

Many counts were recorded for this clonotype. CDR3 sequence: CASRTQGVDTQYF. The CDR3 nucleotides read TGTGCCAGCAGGACTCAGGGGGTAGATACGCAGTATTTT. The rearrangement links TRBV28 to TRBJ2-3; 7 positions agree with TRBD1. V gave up 6 bases and J gave up 5 bases; unmatched junction bases: 5. There are 13 residues in the CDR3. The germline CDR1 and CDR2 sequences are MDHEN and SYDVKM.

The rearrangement links TRBV10-3 to TRBJ2-2; TRBD2 is a possible D gene (6 bases). Germline CDR1 is ENHRY and CDR2 is SYGVKD. The V and J ends lost 6 bases and 6 bases respectively, with 14 bases between them. This CDR3 region has 14 residues. CDR3 DNA sequence: TGTGCCATCAGGAGGGAGGTGAGGGCCGGGGAGCTGTTTTTT. It yields the protein CAIRREVRAGELFF.

In this sample, this clonotype turned up a few times. The DNA for the CDR3 is TGTGCCAGCGGTACCGGGACTAGGGCTGGGGCCAACGTCCTGACTTTC. Its translation: CASGTGTRAGANVLTF. This rearrangement joins TRBV5-4 to TRBJ2-6; 8 nucleotides agree with TRBD2. Trimming removed 7 bases from V and 2 bases from J; junction bases left unmatched: 8. Germline CDR1 is SGHNT and CDR2 is YYREEE (reference sequence). CDR3 length: 16 amino acids.

CDR3 sequence reads: CASTKGLQETQYF. The CDR3 nucleotides are TGTGCCAGCACAAAGGGGCTCCAAGAGACCCAGTACTTC. The chain combines TRBV6-1 with TRBJ2-5; D is perhaps TRBD1 (5 bases). V lost 7 bases and J lost 1, with 10 bases in between. Per germline, CDR1 MNHNS and CDR2 SASEGT. The CDR3 contains 13 residues.

This clonotype was detected a few times. Just one base apart from a much larger clone, this may be a read error. This rearrangement joins TRBV2 to TRBJ2-3, with 8 positions matching TRBD1. The J segment lost 1 base and the V segment lost 10 bases, leaving 4 bases of the junction unmatched. CDR3 length equals 13 residues. CDR1 is SNHLY and CDR2 is FYNNEI in the germline V gene. The CDR3 coding sequence is TGTGCCACAACAGGGGGGCGCACAGATACGCAGTATTTT. Protein: CATTGGRTDTQYF.

As DNA, the CDR3 is TGTGCCAGCAGGAATACGGGGGAGAGGCCCTACGAGCAGTACTTC. It yields the protein CASRNTGERPYEQYF. The V call is TRBV13, the J call TRBJ2-7, with D tentatively TRBD2 (6 bases). Between the trimmed V and J ends, which lost 6 bases and 2 bases, there was a span of 17 bases. The CDR3 sequence is 15 residues long. The germline gives CDR1 PRHDT, CDR2 FYEKMQ (reference sequence).

This clonotype was counted many times. The J gene is TRBJ2-1, the V gene TRBV10-3; D remains ambiguous. The ends were cut back, 4 bases at V and 10 bases at J, with 20 bases in the middle. CDR3 size: 15 residues. The germline V gene encodes CDR1 ENHRY and CDR2 SYGVKD. CDR3 in DNA: TGTGCCATCAGTGGGTTCGACTCACAGTTTGGCGAGCAGTTCTTC. Protein sequence: CAISGFDSQFGEQFF.

This clonotype showed up many times. The chain has TRBV28 and TRBJ2-7; the match to TRBD1 covers 7 bases. CDR3 length: 13 residues. The J segment lost 2 bases and the V segment lost 10 bases, leaving 8 bases of the junction unmatched. Germline V CDR1 and CDR2: MDHEN, SYDVKM. The CDR3 reads CAISGQLTYEQYF. Here the CDR3 DNA reads TGTGCCATCTCGGGACAGCTAACCTACGAGCAGTACTTC.

This clonotype was recorded many times. The chain employs TRBV3-1 and TRBJ1-5; unclear D gene. Deletions cut 3 bases from V and 5 bases from J, with 8 bases between. This CDR3 is 13 amino acids long. Germline values: CDR1 LGHDT, CDR2 YNNKEL (reference sequence). CDR3 protein: CASSQDDHQPQHF. The CDR3 nucleotides read TGTGCCAGCAGCCAGGACGATCATCAGCCCCAGCATTTT.

This chain uses TRBV19 with TRBJ2-1; 7 bases map to TRBD1. V trimming: 6 bases; J trimming: 2 bases; junction bases outside the gene matches: 7. Germline CDR1 reads LNHDA; CDR2 reads SQIVND (reference sequence). This CDR3 region has 15 residues. In DNA form, the CDR3 reads TGTGCCAGTAGGTCCTTTGACAGGGCCTACAATGAGCAGTTCTTC. Translation: CASRSFDRAYNEQFF.

At least ten counts were recorded for this clonotype. The rearrangement joins TRBV2 to TRBJ2-5; D possibly corresponds to TRBD1 (5 bases). This CDR3 spans 14 amino acids. CDR1 is SNHLY and CDR2 is FYNNEI in the germline V gene. V was cut by 7 bases and J by 0 bases, with 12 bases left in between. The CDR3 is CASNTQGNQETQYF. DNA for the CDR3: TGTGCCAGCAATACTCAGGGCAACCAAGAGACCCAGTACTTC.

CDR3 sequence (DNA): TGTGCCAGCAGCCAACCGGGGAGGCGAACCTACAATGAGCAGTTCTTC. Amino acid sequence: CASSQPGRRTYNEQFF. The V gene is TRBV4-2, the J gene TRBJ2-1; possible D gene TRBD2, 6 bases. Germline CDR1 reads LGHNA; CDR2 reads YNFKEQ. There are 16 residues in the CDR3. Trimming left V 2 bases short and J 2 bases short, with 13 bases between.

The rearrangement joins TRBV7-9 to TRBJ2-1; D gene ambiguous. The germline V and J ends were trimmed by 5 bases and 8 bases, with 7 bases remaining between them. Germline assignment: CDR1 SEHNR and CDR2 FQNEAQ (reference sequence). The CDR3 length is 11 residues. This CDR3 is CASSPSYEQFF. Written as DNA, the CDR3 is TGTGCCAGCAGCCCCAGTTATGAGCAGTTCTTC.

The V gene is TRBV19, the J gene TRBJ2-1; no clear D gene. Germline V gene sequence: CDR1 LNHDA, CDR2 SQIVND (reference sequence). V was clipped by 3 bases and J by 6 bases, with 12 bases between them. This CDR3 region has 14 residues. The CDR3 loop is CASSIETAINEQFF. The CDR3 DNA reads TGTGCCAGTAGTATCGAAACAGCTATCAATGAGCAGTTCTTC.